This TCR beta chain was identified in a study of identical twins. This clonotype appeared a few times. TCRdb recomputed calls from the 5' RACE reads with MiXCR, one row per CDR3 protein. The sample shows fewer than 550,000 distinct CDR3 sequences, roughly 13% of them seen only once. There are 16 residues in the CDR3. Germline V gene data show CDR1 as SGHAT and CDR2 as FQNNGV. Losses at the gene ends were 5 bases for V and 7 bases for J; bases not matched to a gene: 8. The sample also formed part of further work on yellow fever vaccine responses in identical twins.

This clonotype originated in a woman between 18 and 29 years old in good health. The chain uses TRBV11-2 and TRBJ2-1, with 13 nucleotides matching TRBD2. Sequencing was carried out using CD4+ T cells sorted from blood. The CDR3 DNA sequence: TGTGCCAGCAGCCCAAGGACTAGCGGGAGTCTAAATGAGCAGTTCTTC. Protein product: CASSPRTSGSLNEQFF.